The sequence of this T cell receptor (beta chain) was determined in a study of control samples from healthy donors and cancer patients. The germline CDR1 and CDR2 sequences are LNHDA and SQIVND (reference sequence). The CDR3 totals 12 residues. With 11 bases clipped from V and 10 bases from J, the junction kept 7 bases outside the gene matches. Sequencing used immunoSEQ multiplex PCR; TCRdb keeps in-frame clones, though not all of them. The data show about 80,000 clones, about nine tenths seen once. Sequenced material: blood. The TCR sequence derives from a man aged 50 to 59 in good health. This chain links TRBV19 with TRBJ1-6; TRBD1 matches at 8 bases. The CDR3: CAGRGPKSPLHF. CDR3 DNA: TGTGCCGGCAGGGGGCCGAAATCACCCCTCCACTTT.